What follows are 23 T cell receptor beta chains derived from one specimen sequenced in a study of OX40 agonist ivuxolimab in advanced cancers. Some clones are missing from TCRdb's copy, which holds only in-frame ones; the method was immunoSEQ multiplex PCR. Here the sample spans roughly 77,000 clones, more than 65% being singletons. This specimen was CD4+ or CD8+ T cells sorted from blood, taken in a trial of the OX40 agonist ivuxolimab. The source is an adult with an advanced solid tumor such as melanoma, head and neck, liver or kidney cancer.

This sequence joins TRBV6-1 and TRBJ1-1; the D is unclear. The CDR3 length is 15 residues. Germline lookup yields CDR1 MNHNS and CDR2 SASEGT. Trimming took off 5 bases at V and 1 base at J, with 14 bases between the two ends. The CDR3 bases are TGTGCCAGCAGTAGAACGACGGTCCAGAACACTGAAGCTTTCTTT. It translates to CASSRTTVQNTEAFF.

This clone has a count of ten or more. V is TRBV5-1 and J is TRBJ1-1; D uncertain. Germline lookup yields CDR1 SGHRS and CDR2 YFSETQ. The CDR3 is made up of 13 amino acids. Deletions cut 7 bases from V and 3 bases from J, with 13 bases between. CDR3 bases: TGCGCCAGCTCTGGAAATGAGTACACTGAAGCTTTCTTT. Encoded protein: CASSGNEYTEAFF.

This chain connects TRBV6-6 to TRBJ1-2, with D unclear. CDR3 length: 14 residues. With 2 bases removed from V and 0 bases from J, the gap between germline ends came to 7 bases. Per the germline V gene, CDR1 is MNHNY and CDR2 is SVGAGI (reference sequence). CDR3 amino acids: CASSYGQTNYGYTF. The CDR3 bases are TGTGCCAGCAGTTACGGCCAAACTAACTATGGCTACACCTTC.

The chain combines TRBV11-1 with TRBJ2-5, with 8 bases matching TRBD1. Germline V CDR1 and CDR2: SGHAT, FQDESV (reference sequence). This CDR3 is 12 amino acids long. The V and J ends lost 6 bases and 11 bases, in that order; junction bases with no gene match: 8. The CDR3 region is CASSRGQGPQYF. The CDR3 DNA sequence: TGTGCCAGCAGTCGAGGACAGGGTCCGCAGTACTTC. The variable domain in full, with the rest retrieved from reference TRBV11-1 and TRBJ2-5, is EAEVAQSPRYKITEKSQAVAFWCDPISGHATLYWYRQILGQGPELLVQFQDESVVDDSQLPKDRFSAERLKGVDSTLKIQPAELGDSAMYLCASSRGQGPQYFGPGTRLLVL.

This clone was counted a few times. The chain joins TRBV7-2 to TRBJ1-2, with unresolved D. V dropped 1 base and J dropped 4 bases, with 4 bases sitting between them. Germline V gives CDR1 SGHTA, CDR2 FQGNSA. This CDR3 is 12 amino acids long. CDR3 protein: CASSLDSYGYTF. CDR3 nucleotides: TGTGCCAGCAGCTTAGACAGCTATGGCTACACCTTC.

Here the CDR3 DNA reads TGTGCCAGCACTTCGTGGGCAGGTCAGCCCCAGCATTTT. This translates into CASTSWAGQPQHF. The rearrangement uses TRBV6-1 and TRBJ1-5; the D is unclear. V lost 7 bases, J lost 6 bases, and 13 bases lay in between. This CDR3 is built from 13 residues. The germline V gene encodes CDR1 MNHNS and CDR2 SASEGT.

The chain combines TRBV7-9 with TRBJ1-3, with 8 bases fitting TRBD1. V lost 3 bases to trimming and J lost 0 bases; unmatched junction nucleotides: 4. The CDR3 covers 16 residues. Germline loops: CDR1 SEHNR, CDR2 FQNEAQ (reference sequence). CDR3 sequence reads: CASSFRTGSSGNTIYF. DNA for the CDR3: TGTGCCAGCAGCTTCCGGACAGGGAGCTCTGGAAACACCATATATTTT.

J is TRBJ2-5 and V is TRBV4-2; D possibly corresponds to TRBD2 (5 bases). CDR1 and CDR2 from the germline V gene are LGHNA and YNFKEQ. The CDR3 has 13 amino acids. V was cut by 4 bases and J by 7 bases, with 13 bases left in between. CDR3 protein: CASSPAGGGTQYF. The CDR3 region has the DNA TGTGCCAGCAGCCCCGCTGGAGGTGGGACCCAGTACTTC.

This chain connects TRBV2 to TRBJ1-2, with 7 bases fitting TRBD1. CDR1 SNHLY and CDR2 FYNNEI come from the germline V gene. With 7 bases clipped from V and 8 bases from J, the junction kept 10 bases outside the gene matches. The CDR3 loop spans 13 amino acids. The CDR3, as DNA: TGTGCCAGCAACCGGGACAGCCCACAGGGCTACACCTTC. Amino acid sequence: CASNRDSPQGYTF.

V and J are TRBV7-2 and TRBJ2-5; no clear D gene. The DNA matches TRBJ2-7 better at its end, which makes the J call doubtful. CDR3 length equals 15 residues. The germline gives CDR1 SGHTA, CDR2 FQGNSA. CDR3 loop: CASSPGPAGVYEQYF. The CDR3 nucleotides are TGTGCCAGCAGCCCGGGCCCTGCCGGAGTCTACGAGCAGTACTTC.

The rearrangement joins TRBV27 to TRBJ1-4; D remains unclear. The ends were cut back, 5 bases at V and 0 bases at J, with 7 bases in the middle. Looked up from germline, CDR1 is MNHEY and CDR2 is SMNVEV (reference sequence). CDR3 size: 14 residues. This CDR3 is CASSRITTNEKLFF. CDR3 in DNA: TGTGCCAGCAGTCGCATAACAACTAATGAAAAACTGTTTTTT.

This chain joins TRBV9 and TRBJ2-5; 8 bases match TRBD2. Germline loops: CDR1 SGDLS, CDR2 YYNGEE. V was pared by 5 bases and J by 4 bases, with 10 bases of the junction left unmatched. CDR3 length equals 15 residues. The CDR3 DNA is TGTGCCAGCAGTCTAGGACTAGCACGTCCAGAGACCCAGTACTTC. Protein product: CASSLGLARPETQYF.

The CDR3 loop is CASKDGGAGGNTIYF. The DNA of the CDR3 is TGCGCCAGCAAGGACGGCGGGGCTGGTGGAAACACCATATATTTT. The chain links TRBV5-1 to TRBJ1-3; D might be TRBD1 (5 bases). Trimming cost V 6 bases and J 3 bases, with 16 bases left between them. CDR1 and CDR2 from the germline V gene are SGHRS and YFSETQ. The CDR3 loop spans 15 amino acids.

This rearrangement joins TRBV2 to TRBJ1-1; 8 bases are a match to TRBD1. With 7 bases clipped from V and 5 bases from J, the junction kept 6 bases outside the gene matches. Germline CDR1 and CDR2: SNHLY and FYNNEI. This CDR3 is built from 13 residues. CDR3 residues: CASTLQGETEAFF. DNA for the CDR3: TGTGCCAGCACCTTACAGGGGGAAACTGAAGCTTTCTTT.

In its sample, this clone was seen a few times. The chain joins TRBV6-1 to TRBJ2-7; tentatively, D is TRBD2 (5 bases). Germline V gene data show CDR1 as MNHNS and CDR2 as SASEGT. The CDR3 runs to 15 residues. Trimming left V 6 bases short and J 3 bases short, with 18 bases between. CDR3 sequence (DNA): TGTGCCAGCAGGATGGAGGCCCCCGGTGGCTACGAGCAGTACTTC. Its protein product is CASRMEAPGGYEQYF.

This clone is a singleton in its sample. As DNA, the CDR3 is TGTGCCAGCAGCTTGGTGGACAGGGTAAACAATGAGCAGTTCTTC. It specifies CASSLVDRVNNEQFF. This sequence joins TRBV5-4 and TRBJ2-1; 8 bases agree with TRBD1. There are 15 residues in the CDR3. The germline gives CDR1 SGHNT, CDR2 YYREEE (reference sequence). Trimming took 0 bases from V and 5 from J; bases not matched to a gene: 4.

The gene calls are TRBV7-8 and TRBJ2-1; tentatively, D is TRBD2 (6 bases). CDR3 size: 16 residues. The ends were cut back, 4 bases at V and 6 bases at J, with 19 bases in the middle. The germline V gene encodes CDR1 SGHVS and CDR2 FQNEAQ. The CDR3 DNA sequence: TGTGCCAGCAGCTCCTTAAATCCAGCGGGCGGCAATGAGCAGTTCTTC. As protein: CASSSLNPAGGNEQFF. Complete variable domain (other parts from reference TRBV7-8 and TRBJ2-1): GAGVSQSPRYKVAKRGQDVALRCDPISGHVSLFWYQQALGQGPEFLTYFQNEAQLDKSGLPSDRFFAERPEGSVSTLKIQRTQQEDSAVYLCASSSLNPAGGNEQFFGPGTRLTVL.

J is TRBJ2-3 and V is TRBV9; D uncertain. V shed 0 bases and J shed 4 bases, with 12 bases lying between them. There are 15 residues in the CDR3. Per the germline V gene, CDR1 is SGDLS and CDR2 is YYNGEE. Here the CDR3 DNA reads TGTGCCAGCAGCGTAGAGGGTAGTCTATCAGATACGCAGTATTTT. This encodes CASSVEGSLSDTQYF.

The chain has TRBV4-1 and TRBJ2-2, with D unclear. This CDR3 contains 15 residues. The V gene's germline CDR1 is MGHRA and CDR2 YSYEKL. Trimming pared 0 bases from V and 4 bases from J, leaving 9 bases between. The CDR3 nucleotides are TGCGCCAGCAGCCAAGACGGCCTACTCACCGGGGAGCTGTTTTTT. This codes for CASSQDGLLTGELFF.

This clone came up once. This chain uses TRBV5-1 with TRBJ1-2; the match to TRBD1 covers 8 bases. The germline V gene encodes CDR1 SGHRS and CDR2 YFSETQ. CDR3 length equals 16 residues. The V and J ends lost 0 bases and 2 bases, in that order; junction bases with no gene match: 6. The DNA for the CDR3 is TGCGCCAGCAGCTTGGCTTGGACAGGGTCAAACTATGGCTACACCTTC. It specifies CASSLAWTGSNYGYTF.

This chain uses TRBV6-5 with TRBJ1-3; D is unclear. The CDR3 contains 15 residues. The V gene's germline CDR1 is MNHEY and CDR2 SVGAGI. V lost 0 bases and J lost 1, with 7 bases in between. The CDR3 loop is CASSYSWGSGNTIYF. CDR3 DNA: TGTGCCAGCAGTTACTCGTGGGGATCTGGAAACACCATATATTTT.

This chain joins TRBV15 and TRBJ1-2; D ambiguous. The germline V gene encodes CDR1 LNHNV and CDR2 YYDKDF (reference sequence). V lost 0 bases, J lost 3 bases, and 14 bases lay in between. The CDR3 runs 16 residues. Here the CDR3 reads CATSRDLGALDYGYTF. CDR3 DNA: TGTGCCACCAGCAGAGATTTGGGCGCCCTTGACTATGGCTACACCTTC.

This clone was seen only a few times. The rearrangement links TRBV2 to TRBJ1-6, with D unresolved. Per germline, CDR1 SNHLY and CDR2 FYNNEI. The V and J ends lost 8 bases and 10 bases respectively, with 12 bases between them. The CDR3 extends over 12 amino acids. DNA of the CDR3: TGTGCCAGCGGGCGGAACGTATCACCCCTCCACTTT. This codes for CASGRNVSPLHF. Complete variable domain (other parts from reference TRBV2 and TRBJ1-6): EPEVTQTPSHQVTQMGQEVILRCVPISNHLYFYWYRQILGQKVEFLVSFYNNEISEKSEIFDDQFSVERPDGSNFTLKIRSTKLEDSAMYFCASGRNVSPLHFGNGTRLTVT.